The text below deals with one T cell receptor (beta chain). What it recognizes is unknown. This entry comes from a study of beta chain features in type 1 diabetes. Via CD45RO/CCR7/CD25/CD127/CD95/CD27, cells of the CD4+ naive, central memory, regulatory and stem cell-like memory subsets were sorted. After removal of 8 bases from V and 2 bases from J, the junction contained 8 bases not matched to a gene. The V gene's germline CDR1 is GTSNPN and CDR2 SVGIG (reference sequence). The CDR3 runs 13 residues. Study-wide findings and caveats: Shortening of TCRB CDR3s, moderate but significant, appeared in all four CD4+ subsets of Type 1 diabetes patients. Sequencing from cDNA could over-represent high-TCR-expressing cells.

The authors reverse transcribed all of the isolated RNA, so sequencing captured expressed TCRB transcripts. Assay: immunoSEQ multiplex PCR; the TCRdb copy retains only in-frame clones and omits some. The table lists about 160,000 clones, just over 8% of them singletons. The sample comprised central memory CD4+ T cells from blood. The receptor was derived from a woman aged 18-35 years with type 1 diabetes. The chain has TRBV30 and TRBJ1-1, with 7 bases lining up with TRBD1. The CDR3 here is CAGARDRNTEAFF. The CDR3 DNA reads TGTGCCGGGGCCAGGGACAGAAACACTGAAGCTTTCTTT.